A selection of T cell receptor beta chains follows, all from one sample in a study of T cells in narcolepsy. Assay: immunoSEQ multiplex PCR; the TCRdb copy retains only in-frame clones and omits some. The repertoire consists of about 35,000 clones, with around 80% occurring once and the leading ten covering around 1%. The sequenced sample consisted of memory (CD45RA-) CD4+ T cells from blood. The receptors were sampled from a human donor in good health. The conserved cysteine and the conserved F or W are not part of the CDR3 here.

TRBV7-2	14	TRBJ2-5	ASSRPPTGGRETQY
TRBV10-3	15	TRBJ2-1	AISEEFGREARNEQF
TRBV5-1	12	TRBJ2-1	ASSPGLASNEQF
TRBV10-3	11	TRBJ2-2	AILDKNTGELF
TRBV12-5	13	TRBJ1-2	ASGRYRGFNYGYT
TRBV7-9	15	TRBJ2-5	ASSLAMGLAGQETQY
TRBV6-5	13	TRBJ2-3	ASSKRDRYADTQY
TRBV11-2	17	TRBJ2-1	ASSPSGLAGRSSYNEQF
TRBV27	16	-	ASSLVPTSGSPSYEQY
TRBV28	9	TRBJ2-7	ASSRSAEQY
TRBV19	9	TRBJ2-2	ASSWVGELF
TRBV7-2	12	TRBJ1-4	ASSRGTTNEKLF
TRBV2	11	TRBJ2-7	ASGPRSHYEQY
TRBV7-6	14	TRBJ2-5	ASSHRLAGGPETQY
TRBV6-5	9	TRBJ1-2	ATAQGYGYT
TRBV7-2	14	TRBJ1-3	ASSPGTGLAGNTIY
TRBV27	11	TRBJ2-1	ASSVAGRNEQF
TRBV27	13	TRBJ2-5	ASSSLAASQETQY
TRBV6-5	11	TRBJ1-1	ASSYRGTAEAF
TRBV15	13	TRBJ1-5	ATSRGPASNQPQH
TRBV5-4	12	TRBJ2-5	ASSATGGQETQY
TRBV7-2	13	TRBJ2-7	ASSPGGFRAYEQY
TRBV5-6	13	TRBJ2-5	ASSLGYSGEETQY
TRBV5-1	13	TRBJ2-1	ASSLGLVDSNEQF
TRBV5-1	12	TRBJ1-5	ASSLEAGSQPQH
TRBV7-9	15	TRBJ2-5	ASSLARLAGGQETQY
TRBV30	12	TRBJ1-1	AWSVNTSNTEAF
TRBV5-1	14	TRBJ2-1	ASSLEWTGVHNEQF
TRBV7-2	14	TRBJ2-2	ASSLSGNSNTGELF
TRBV7-2	11	TRBJ2-7	ASSLSQAYEQY
TRBV5-1	11	TRBJ1-1	ASSFTGHTEAF
TRBV6-1	12	TRBJ2-1	ASSIMSGSGEQF
TRBV6-1	9	TRBJ2-5	ASSAFEDQY
TRBV5-4	11	TRBJ2-7	ASSFGLVEEQY
TRBV4-1	12	TRBJ1-3	ASSSEPAGNTIY
TRBV6-1	13	TRBJ1-2	ASSEVGGVGFGYT
TRBV5-4	13	TRBJ2-4	ASSDRDRWNHIQY
TRBV7-2	13	TRBJ2-1	ASSSARDWLVEQF
TRBV10-3	11	TRBJ2-1	AISVWAYNEQF
TRBV18	9	TRBJ1-3	ASSPGNTIY
TRBV6-6	12	TRBJ2-7	ASTHQGRVYEQY
TRBV6-1	12	TRBJ2-7	ASCESSGSGARN
TRBV5-1	14	TRBJ2-4	ASSLMDRGAKNIQY
TRBV2	10	TRBJ2-7	ASSEAWDLMY
TRBV4-2	12	TRBJ2-7	ASSQVGQHYEQY
TRBV25-1	9	TRBJ2-7	ASSDGAEQY
TRBV27	14	TRBJ2-7	ASSPLIAGGPYEQY
TRBV7-2	11	TRBJ1-1	ASSSKLNTEAF
TRBV27	10	TRBJ1-2	ASSTVNYGYT
TRBV5-4	13	TRBJ2-1	ASSFPAGAGNEQF
TRBV5-4	17	TRBJ2-1	ASSLGPWRAFSSYNEQF
TRBV7-8	12	TRBJ1-1	ASSRAGGNTEAF